One sample yielded the 5 T cell receptor beta chains listed below, sequenced in a study of cytomegalovirus exposure and HLA in healthy donors. 13 Jbeta primers and 60 Vbeta primers were used for the PCR. The table came from immunoSEQ multiplex PCR; TCRdb's copy has only in-frame clones and leaves some out. The table has more than 140,000 clones, 77% seen once. Specimen: PBMCs. These receptors were obtained from a female donor in good health and CMV-seronegative.

The chain uses TRBV28 and TRBJ1-2, with D perhaps TRBD1 (6 bases). This CDR3 spans 13 amino acids. Trimming pared 6 bases from V and 6 bases from J, leaving 14 bases between. Per germline, CDR1 MDHEN and CDR2 SYDVKM. CDR3 bases: TGTGCCAGCAGCGTATACCGGACAGATGGCTACACCTTC. As protein: CASSVYRTDGYTF.

This clone was seen just once. This chain uses TRBV28 with TRBJ2-3, with D possibly matching TRBD2 (6 bases). Per germline, CDR1 MDHEN and CDR2 SYDVKM. V was trimmed by 5 bases and J by 3 bases, leaving 12 bases between them. This CDR3 is built from 14 residues. CDR3 DNA: TGTGCCAGCAGTACCCGACTAGAAACAGATACGCAGTATTTT. Encoded protein: CASSTRLETDTQYF.

The J gene is TRBJ1-5, the V gene TRBV11-3; 10 bases line up with TRBD1. There are 15 residues in the CDR3. J lost 3 bases, V lost 5 bases, and 4 bases had no gene match. Germline loops: CDR1 SGHNT, CDR2 YENEEA. In nucleotides, the CDR3 is TGTGCCAGCAGCCGGACAGGGGGTCCCAATCAGCCCCAGCATTTT. Translation: CASSRTGGPNQPQHF.

The chain recombines TRBV5-1 with TRBJ2-3; maybe TRBD2 (5 bases). From germline, CDR1 is SGHRS and CDR2 YFSETQ. This CDR3 has 14 residues. The germline V and J ends were trimmed by 0 bases and 0 bases, with 5 bases remaining between them. CDR3 residues: CASSLGGSTDTQYF. The CDR3 DNA reads TGCGCCAGCAGCTTGGGAGGGAGCACAGATACGCAGTATTTT. The complete variable domain, with remaining parts taken from reference TRBV5-1 and TRBJ2-3, reads KAGVTQTPRYLIKTRGQQVTLSCSPISGHRSVSWYQQTPGQGLQFLFEYFSETQRNKGNFPGRFSGRQFSNSRSEMNVSTLELGDSALYLCASSLGGSTDTQYFGPGTRLTVL.

This clone was found once. J is TRBJ1-5 and V is TRBV2; 9 bases map to TRBD1. The J segment lost 4 bases and the V segment lost 6 bases, leaving 13 bases of the junction unmatched. The CDR3 is made up of 17 amino acids. Looked up from germline, CDR1 is SNHLY and CDR2 is FYNNEI. CDR3 sequence (DNA): TGTGCCAGCAGGAACCCTCTTAGACAGGGGGAAAATCAGCCCCAGCATTTT. Its protein product is CASRNPLRQGENQPQHF. Based on the CDR3 plus reference TRBV2 and TRBJ1-5, the full variable domain is EPEVTQTPSHQVTQMGQEVILRCVPISNHLYFYWYRQILGQKVEFLVSFYNNEISEKSEIFDDQFSVERPDGSNFTLKIRSTKLEDSAMYFCASRNPLRQGENQPQHFGDGTRLSIL.